This T cell receptor (beta chain) derives from a study of cytomegalovirus exposure and HLA in healthy donors. Points from the study as a whole: A likely sequencing artifact accounted for one observed cluster of highly shared sequence variants.

Comments on this clone: What it recognizes is unknown.

Per the germline V gene, CDR1 is SGHTA and CDR2 is FQGTGA. V was clipped by 2 bases and J by 5 bases; unmatched bases: 7. This CDR3 is 15 amino acids long. The PCR ran on 60 Vbeta and 13 Jbeta primers. Sequencing used immunoSEQ multiplex PCR; TCRdb keeps in-frame clones, though not all of them. Among 85,000 to 130,000 clones listed, 76% were seen once. The sequenced sample was PBMCs. The chain uses TRBV7-3 and TRBJ2-3, with 7 positions matching TRBD2. This clonotype originated in a woman aged 18-35 years in good health and CMV-seropositive. Here the CDR3 reads CASSLGGRSVDTQYF. DNA for the CDR3: TGTGCCAGCAGCTTAGGCGGGAGAAGTGTAGATACGCAGTATTTT.